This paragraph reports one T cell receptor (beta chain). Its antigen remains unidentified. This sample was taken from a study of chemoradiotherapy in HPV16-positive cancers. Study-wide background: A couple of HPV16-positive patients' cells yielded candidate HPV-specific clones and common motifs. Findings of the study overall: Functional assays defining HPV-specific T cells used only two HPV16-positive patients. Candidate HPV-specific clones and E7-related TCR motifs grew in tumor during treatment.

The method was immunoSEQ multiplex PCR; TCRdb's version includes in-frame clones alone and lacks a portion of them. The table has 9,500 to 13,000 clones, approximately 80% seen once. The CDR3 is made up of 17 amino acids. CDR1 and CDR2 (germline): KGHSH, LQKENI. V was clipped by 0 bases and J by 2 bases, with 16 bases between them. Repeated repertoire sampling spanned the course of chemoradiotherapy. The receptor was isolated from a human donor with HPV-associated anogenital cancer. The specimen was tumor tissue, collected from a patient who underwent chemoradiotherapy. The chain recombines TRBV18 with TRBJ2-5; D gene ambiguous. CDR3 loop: CASSPPADWQTQETQYF. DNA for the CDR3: TGTGCCAGCTCACCACCGGCCGACTGGCAAACACAAGAGACCCAGTACTTC.